The next 2 T cell receptor beta chains were all read from a single sample in a study of T cells expressing NK-cell markers. For each CDR3 protein, TCRdb gives one entry from its re-call of the 5' RACE reads, without DNA. The repertoire shows 130,000 to 150,000 distinct CDR3 sequences; the top ten hold around 10%. The sequencing input was blood T cells: a sorted CD56 or NKG2C T cell subset, CD4+ or CD8+ T cells, or bulk PBMC T cells (not recorded which). These receptor sequences come from a man aged 18 to 35 in good health.

The chain joins TRBV27 to TRBJ2-1. This CDR3 comprises 15 residues. From germline, CDR1 is MNHEY and CDR2 SMNVEV (reference sequence). The CDR3: CASSLIAEAYNEQFF.

V gene TRBV20-1 combines with J gene TRBJ2-3; lacking DNA, the TRBD1 call made by TCRdb goes unchecked. Germline V gene data show CDR1 as DFQATT and CDR2 as SNEGSKA (reference sequence). This CDR3 is 15 amino acids long. CDR3 sequence reads: CSARDPGAWADTQYF.